This T cell receptor (beta chain) was retrieved from a study of T cell repertoires in cytomegalovirus infection. Study-wide points: In two of eight donors, the top clonotype was HLA-C-restricted CMV-specific. Based on cumulative public TCR beta family frequency, carriers of CMV plus the relevant HLA were identified.

TCRdb re-derived calls from the reads in MiXCR, one entry per CDR3 protein. This sample has approximately 500,000 distinct CDR3 sequences; 11% occur once, and the top ten carry 9.5% to 13%. CDR1 and CDR2 from the germline V gene are SQVTM and ANQGSEA. CDR3 length: 13 residues. The V end lost 6 bases, the J end lost 4 bases, and 15 bases lay between the germline ends. This clonotype appeared a few times. Its antigen remains unknown. This clonotype was sampled from a human donor in good health (CMV status not recorded). Some clones in this sample may be carry-over from other donors' samples. The sequencing input was PBMCs. The V and J genes are TRBV29-1 and TRBJ1-2; no clear D gene. The CDR3 here is CSVGESPGYGYTF. The DNA of the CDR3 is TGCAGCGTGGGAGAGTCTCCTGGCTATGGCTACACCTTC. The complete variable domain, with remaining parts taken from reference TRBV29-1 and TRBJ1-2, reads SAVISQKPSRDICQRGTSLTIQCQVDSQVTMMFWYRQQPGQSLTLIATANQGSEATYESGFVIDKFPISRPNLTFSTLTVSNMSPEDSSIYLCSVGESPGYGYTFGSGTRLTVV.